The T cell receptor (beta chain) under discussion was sequenced for a study of regulatory T cells in long-lasting Graves disease. Study observations and caveats: Newly diagnosed patients shared 950 to 1,000 public clonotypes; persistent patients shared approximately 2,700.

Trimming took 2 bases from V and 4 from J, leaving 18 bases between them. Looked up from germline, CDR1 is SEHNR and CDR2 is FQNEAQ (reference sequence). The CDR3 runs 17 residues. Time point reported: persistent/refractory GD, antithyroid drugs over 5 years with positive TRAb. RNA isolated from PBMCs was used to make the TCR library. An endocrinology unit in Xi'an, China, supplied the patients. Turning to this clonotype: Its antigen is not known.

Through Arm-PCR of CDR3 regions and iRepertoire HTBI primers, TCR beta libraries were built. Each CDR3 protein is one row after TCRdb ran MiXCR on the multiplex PCR reads. The sample shows roughly 450,000 distinct CDR3 sequences, about a quarter of them seen only once. The sample here was peripheral blood mononuclear cells (PBMCs), taken when the disease was refractory, from a patient treated with antithyroid drugs. The source of this sequence is a female donor with Graves disease. The V and J genes are TRBV7-9 and TRBJ2-1; D possibly corresponds to TRBD2 (9 bases). CDR3 sequence: CASSLWRGGTGYNEQFF. For the CDR3, the DNA is TGTGCCAGCAGCTTATGGCGGGGGGGGACAGGATACAATGAGCAGTTCTTC. The full variable domain, with the rest looked up from reference TRBV7-9 and TRBJ2-1, is DTGVSQNPRHKITKRGQNVTFRCDPISEHNRLYWYRQTLGQGPEFLTYFQNEAQLEKSRLLSDRFSAERPKGSFSTLEIQRTEQGDSAMYLCASSLWRGGTGYNEQFFGPGTRLTVL.